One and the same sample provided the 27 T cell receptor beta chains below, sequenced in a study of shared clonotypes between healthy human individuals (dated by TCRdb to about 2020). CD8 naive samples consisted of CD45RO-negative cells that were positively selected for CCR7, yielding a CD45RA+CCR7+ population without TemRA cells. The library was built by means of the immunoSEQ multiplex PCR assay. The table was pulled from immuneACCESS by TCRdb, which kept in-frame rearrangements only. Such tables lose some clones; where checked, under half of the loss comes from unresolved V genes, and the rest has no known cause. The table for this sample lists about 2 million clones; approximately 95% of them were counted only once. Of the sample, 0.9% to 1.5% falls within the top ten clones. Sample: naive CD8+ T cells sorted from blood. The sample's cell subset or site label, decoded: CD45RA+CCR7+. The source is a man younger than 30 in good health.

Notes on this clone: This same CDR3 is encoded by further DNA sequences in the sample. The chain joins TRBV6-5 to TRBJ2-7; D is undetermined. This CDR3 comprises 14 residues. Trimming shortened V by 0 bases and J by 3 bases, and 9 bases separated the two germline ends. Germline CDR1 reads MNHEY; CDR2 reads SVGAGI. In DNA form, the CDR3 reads TGTGCCAGCAGTTACTCGTCCTCCGGCTACGAGCAGTACTTC. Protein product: CASSYSSSGYEQYF.

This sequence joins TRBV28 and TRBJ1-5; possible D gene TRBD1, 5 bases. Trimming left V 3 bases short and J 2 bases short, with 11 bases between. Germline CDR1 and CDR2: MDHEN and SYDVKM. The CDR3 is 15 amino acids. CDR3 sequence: CASSFSGRGNQPQHF. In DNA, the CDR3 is TGTGCCAGCAGTTTTTCGGGGCGCGGCAATCAGCCCCAGCATTTT. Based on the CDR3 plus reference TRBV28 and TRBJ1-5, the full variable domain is DVKVTQSSRYLVKRTGEKVFLECVQDMDHENMFWYRQDPGLGLRLIYFSYDVKMKEKGDIPEGYSVSREKKERFSLILESASTNQTSMYLCASSFSGRGNQPQHFGDGTRLSIL.

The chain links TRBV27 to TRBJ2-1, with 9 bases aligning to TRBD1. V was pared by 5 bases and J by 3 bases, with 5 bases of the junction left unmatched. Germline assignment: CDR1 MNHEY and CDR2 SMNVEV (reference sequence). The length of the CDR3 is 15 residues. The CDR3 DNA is TGTGCCAGCAGTGCGGGACAGGGTTTCTACAATGAGCAGTTCTTC. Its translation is CASSAGQGFYNEQFF.

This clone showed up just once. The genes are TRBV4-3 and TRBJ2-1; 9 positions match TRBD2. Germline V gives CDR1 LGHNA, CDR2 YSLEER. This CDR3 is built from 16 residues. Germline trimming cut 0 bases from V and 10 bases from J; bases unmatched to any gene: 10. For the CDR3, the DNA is TGCGCCAGCAGCCAAGATCCTTTCTCCGGGACTAGCGAGCAGTTCTTC. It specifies CASSQDPFSGTSEQFF.

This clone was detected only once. The chain's CDR3 is CASSLGTGATYGYTF. The CDR3 bases are TGTGCCAGCAGCTTAGGGACAGGGGCAACCTATGGCTACACCTTC. This sequence joins TRBV7-9 and TRBJ1-2, with 9 bases identical to TRBD1. The CDR3 is 15 residues long. Losses at the gene ends were 1 base for V and 4 bases for J; bases not matched to a gene: 4. CDR1 and CDR2 from the germline V gene are SEHNR and FQNEAQ (reference sequence).

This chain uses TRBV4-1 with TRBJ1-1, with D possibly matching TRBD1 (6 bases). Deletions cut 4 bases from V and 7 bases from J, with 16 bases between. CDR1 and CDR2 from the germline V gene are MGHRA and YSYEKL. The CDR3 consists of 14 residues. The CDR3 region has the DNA TGCGCCAGCAGCCTACGAACAGGGTCCGATGAAGCTTTCTTT. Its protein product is CASSLRTGSDEAFF.

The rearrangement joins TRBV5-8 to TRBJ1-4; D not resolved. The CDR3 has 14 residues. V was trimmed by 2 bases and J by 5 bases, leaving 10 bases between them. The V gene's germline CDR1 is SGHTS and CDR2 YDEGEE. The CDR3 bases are TGTGCCAGCAGCTTATACCTGGGGAATGAAAAACTGTTTTTT. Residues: CASSLYLGNEKLFF. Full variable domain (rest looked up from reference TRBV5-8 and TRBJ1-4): EAGVTQSPTHLIKTRGQQATLRCSPISGHTSVYWYQQALGLGLQFLLWYDEGEERNRGNFPPRFSGRQFPNYSSELNVNALELEDSALYLCASSLYLGNEKLFFGSGTQLSVL.

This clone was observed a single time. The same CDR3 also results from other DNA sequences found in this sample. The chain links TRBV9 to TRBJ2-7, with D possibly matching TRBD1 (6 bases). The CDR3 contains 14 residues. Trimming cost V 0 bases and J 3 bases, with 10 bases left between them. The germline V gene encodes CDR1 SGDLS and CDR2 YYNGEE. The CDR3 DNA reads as TGTGCCAGCAGCGTAGGGCAGACAGGCTACGAGCAGTACTTC. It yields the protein CASSVGQTGYEQYF.

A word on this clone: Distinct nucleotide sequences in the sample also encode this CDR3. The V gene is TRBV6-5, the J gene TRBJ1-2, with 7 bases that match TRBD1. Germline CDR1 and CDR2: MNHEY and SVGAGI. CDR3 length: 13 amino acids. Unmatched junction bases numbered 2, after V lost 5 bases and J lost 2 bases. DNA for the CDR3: TGTGCCAGCAGTCTGACAGGGAACTATGGCTACACCTTC. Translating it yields CASSLTGNYGYTF.

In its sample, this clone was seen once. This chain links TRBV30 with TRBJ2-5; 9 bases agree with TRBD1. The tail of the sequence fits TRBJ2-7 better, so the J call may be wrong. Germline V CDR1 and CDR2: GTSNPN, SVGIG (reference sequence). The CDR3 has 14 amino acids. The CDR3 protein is CAWSFGQGNYEQYF. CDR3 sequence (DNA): TGTGCCTGGAGTTTTGGACAGGGGAACTACGAGCAGTACTTC.

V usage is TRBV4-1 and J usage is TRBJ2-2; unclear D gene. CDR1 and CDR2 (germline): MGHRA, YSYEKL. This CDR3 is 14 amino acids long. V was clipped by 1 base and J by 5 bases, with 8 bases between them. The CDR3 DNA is TGCGCCAGCAGCCAAGCCCTAAATACCGGGGAGCTGTTTTTT. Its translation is CASSQALNTGELFF.

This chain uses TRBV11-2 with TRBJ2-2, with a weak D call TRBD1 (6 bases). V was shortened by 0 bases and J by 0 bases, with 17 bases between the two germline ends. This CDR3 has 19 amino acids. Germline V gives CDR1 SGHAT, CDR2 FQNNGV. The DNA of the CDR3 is TGTGCCAGCAGCTTAGATTCTTTCTTGACAGGTCCGAACACCGGGGAGCTGTTTTTT. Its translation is CASSLDSFLTGPNTGELFF.

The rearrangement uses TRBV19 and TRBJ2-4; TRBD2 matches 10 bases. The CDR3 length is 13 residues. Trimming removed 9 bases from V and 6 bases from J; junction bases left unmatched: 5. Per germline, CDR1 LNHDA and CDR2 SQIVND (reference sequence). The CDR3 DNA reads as TGTGCCAGCAGCGGGGGGGGCACAAACATTCAGTACTTC. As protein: CASSGGGTNIQYF.

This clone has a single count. Written as DNA, the CDR3 is TGTGCCAGCAGCGTAGCTAGCAGCCGTCTCGAGGAGCAGTACTTC. It translates to CASSVASSRLEEQYF. The V call is TRBV9, the J call TRBJ2-7; a weak D match, TRBD2 (5 bases). The CDR3 is 15 amino acids. Germline CDR1 reads SGDLS; CDR2 reads YYNGEE. Trimming cost V 0 bases and J 7 bases, with 17 bases left between them.

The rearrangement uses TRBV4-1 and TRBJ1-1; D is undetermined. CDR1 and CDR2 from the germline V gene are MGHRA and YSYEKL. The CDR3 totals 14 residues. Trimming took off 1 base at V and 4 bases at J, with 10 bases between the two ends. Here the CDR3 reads CASSQGSMGTEAFF. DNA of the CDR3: TGCGCCAGCAGCCAAGGTAGTATGGGCACTGAAGCTTTCTTT.

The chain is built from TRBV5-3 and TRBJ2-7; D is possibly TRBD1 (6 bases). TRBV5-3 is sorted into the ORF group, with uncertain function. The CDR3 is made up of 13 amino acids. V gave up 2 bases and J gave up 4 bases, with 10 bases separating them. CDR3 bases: TGTGCCAGAAGCTTCAGAGGGGGTTACGAGCAGTACTTC. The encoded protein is CARSFRGGYEQYF.

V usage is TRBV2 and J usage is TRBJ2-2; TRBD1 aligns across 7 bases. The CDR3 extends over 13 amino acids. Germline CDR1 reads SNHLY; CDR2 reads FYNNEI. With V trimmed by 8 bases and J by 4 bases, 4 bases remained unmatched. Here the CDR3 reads CASGTVLTGELFF. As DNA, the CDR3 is TGTGCCAGCGGGACAGTCCTCACCGGGGAGCTGTTTTTT.

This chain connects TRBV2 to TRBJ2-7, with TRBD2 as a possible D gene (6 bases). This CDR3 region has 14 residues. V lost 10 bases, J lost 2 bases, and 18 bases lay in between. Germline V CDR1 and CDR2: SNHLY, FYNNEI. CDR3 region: CAMLLAGPAYEQYF. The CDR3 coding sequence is TGTGCCATGCTGCTGGCGGGACCCGCCTACGAGCAGTACTTC.

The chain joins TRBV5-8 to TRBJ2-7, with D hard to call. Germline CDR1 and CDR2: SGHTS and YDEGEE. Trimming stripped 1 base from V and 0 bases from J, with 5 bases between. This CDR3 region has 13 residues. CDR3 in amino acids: CASSLYGSYEQYF. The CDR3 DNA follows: TGTGCCAGCAGCTTGTACGGCTCCTACGAGCAGTACTTC.

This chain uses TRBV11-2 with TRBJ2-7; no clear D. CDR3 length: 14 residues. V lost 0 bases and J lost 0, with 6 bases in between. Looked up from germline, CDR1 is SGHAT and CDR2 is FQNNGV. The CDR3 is CASSLDHTSYEQYF. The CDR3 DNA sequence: TGTGCCAGCAGCTTAGATCACACCTCCTACGAGCAGTACTTC. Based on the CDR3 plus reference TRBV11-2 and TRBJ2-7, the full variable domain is EAGVAQSPRYKIIEKRQSVAFWCNPISGHATLYWYQQILGQGPKLLIQFQNNGVVDDSQLPKDRFSAERLKGVDSTLKIQPAKLEDSAVYLCASSLDHTSYEQYFGPGTRLTVT.

In nucleotides, the CDR3 is TGTGCCAGCAGTTCACGCCTCGGACAGGGATCCGGGGGTACATATGGCTACACCTTC. This sequence encodes CASSSRLGQGSGGTYGYTF. The V gene is TRBV27, the J gene TRBJ1-2, with 8 bases that match TRBD1. CDR3 length equals 19 residues. V was clipped by 4 bases and J by 5 bases; unmatched bases: 21. Germline V lookup: CDR1 MNHEY, CDR2 SMNVEV (reference sequence).

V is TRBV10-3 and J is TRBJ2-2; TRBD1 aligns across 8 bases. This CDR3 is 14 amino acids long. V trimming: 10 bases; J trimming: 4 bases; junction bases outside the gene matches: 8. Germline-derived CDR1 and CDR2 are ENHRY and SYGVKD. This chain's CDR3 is CATTVTGGTGELFF. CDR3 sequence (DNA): TGTGCCACCACTGTTACAGGGGGCACCGGGGAGCTGTTTTTT.

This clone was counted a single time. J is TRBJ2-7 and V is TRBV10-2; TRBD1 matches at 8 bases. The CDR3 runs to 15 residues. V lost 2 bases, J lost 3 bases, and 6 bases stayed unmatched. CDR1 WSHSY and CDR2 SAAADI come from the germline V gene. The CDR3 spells CASSEGAGGLYEQYF. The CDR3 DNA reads TGCGCCAGCAGTGAGGGGGCAGGGGGCCTCTACGAGCAGTACTTC.

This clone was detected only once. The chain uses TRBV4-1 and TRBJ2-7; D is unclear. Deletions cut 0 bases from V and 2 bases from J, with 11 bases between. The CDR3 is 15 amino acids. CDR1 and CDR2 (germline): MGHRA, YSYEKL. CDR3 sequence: CASSQETGFPYEQYF. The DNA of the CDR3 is TGCGCCAGCAGCCAAGAAACCGGGTTCCCCTACGAGCAGTACTTC.

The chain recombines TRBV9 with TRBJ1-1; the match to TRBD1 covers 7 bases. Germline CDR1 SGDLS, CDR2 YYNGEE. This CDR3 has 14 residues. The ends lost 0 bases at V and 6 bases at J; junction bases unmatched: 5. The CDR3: CASSVDKRGPEAFF. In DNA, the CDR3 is TGTGCCAGCAGCGTAGATAAAAGGGGGCCTGAAGCTTTCTTT.

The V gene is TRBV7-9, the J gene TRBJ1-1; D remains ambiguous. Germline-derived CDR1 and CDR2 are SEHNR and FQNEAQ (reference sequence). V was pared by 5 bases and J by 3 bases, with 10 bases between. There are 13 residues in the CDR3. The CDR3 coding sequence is TGTGCCAGCAGCCCCACGGGCCACACTGAAGCTTTCTTT. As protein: CASSPTGHTEAFF.

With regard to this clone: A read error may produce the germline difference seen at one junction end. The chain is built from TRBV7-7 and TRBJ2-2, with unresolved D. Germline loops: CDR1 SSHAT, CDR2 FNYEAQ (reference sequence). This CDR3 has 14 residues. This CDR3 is CASSLSPVTGELFF. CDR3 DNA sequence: TGTGCTAGCAGCTTATCTCCGGTCACCGGGGAGCTGTTTTTT.